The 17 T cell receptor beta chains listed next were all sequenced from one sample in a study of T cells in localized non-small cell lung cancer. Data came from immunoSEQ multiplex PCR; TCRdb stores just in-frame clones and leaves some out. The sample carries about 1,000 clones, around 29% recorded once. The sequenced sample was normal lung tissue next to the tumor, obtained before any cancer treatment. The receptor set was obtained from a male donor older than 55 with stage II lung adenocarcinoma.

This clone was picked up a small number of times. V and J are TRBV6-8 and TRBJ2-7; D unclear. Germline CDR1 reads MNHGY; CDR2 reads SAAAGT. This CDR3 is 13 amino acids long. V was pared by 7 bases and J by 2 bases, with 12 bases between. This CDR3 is CASNPIPTYEQYF. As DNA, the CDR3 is TGTGCCAGCAACCCCATTCCCACCTACGAGCAGTACTTC.

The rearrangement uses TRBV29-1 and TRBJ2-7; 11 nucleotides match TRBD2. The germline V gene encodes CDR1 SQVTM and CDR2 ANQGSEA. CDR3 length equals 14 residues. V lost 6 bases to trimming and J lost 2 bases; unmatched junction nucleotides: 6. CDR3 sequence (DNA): TGCAGCGTCGGTGGGACTAGCGGTACCTACGAGCAGTACTTC. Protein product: CSVGGTSGTYEQYF.

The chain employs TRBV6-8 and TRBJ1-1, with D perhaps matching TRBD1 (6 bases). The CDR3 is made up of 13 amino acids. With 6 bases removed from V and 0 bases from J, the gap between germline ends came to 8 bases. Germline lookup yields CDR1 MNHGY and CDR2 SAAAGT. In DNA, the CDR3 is TGTGCCAGCAGCGACAGGATGAACACTGAAGCTTTCTTT. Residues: CASSDRMNTEAFF.

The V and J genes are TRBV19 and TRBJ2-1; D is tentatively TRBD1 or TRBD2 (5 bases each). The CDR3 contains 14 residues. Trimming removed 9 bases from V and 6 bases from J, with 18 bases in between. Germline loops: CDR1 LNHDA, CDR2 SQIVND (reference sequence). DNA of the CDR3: TGTGCCAGCCGCCGGGACCGAATGTTCAATGAGCAGTTCTTC. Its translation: CASRRDRMFNEQFF.

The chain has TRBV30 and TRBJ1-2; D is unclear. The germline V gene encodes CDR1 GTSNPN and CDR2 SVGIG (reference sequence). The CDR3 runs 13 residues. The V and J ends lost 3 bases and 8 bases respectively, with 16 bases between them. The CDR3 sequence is CAWRSEGGGGYTF. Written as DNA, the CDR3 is TGTGCCTGGAGGTCTGAGGGAGGCGGCGGCTACACCTTC.

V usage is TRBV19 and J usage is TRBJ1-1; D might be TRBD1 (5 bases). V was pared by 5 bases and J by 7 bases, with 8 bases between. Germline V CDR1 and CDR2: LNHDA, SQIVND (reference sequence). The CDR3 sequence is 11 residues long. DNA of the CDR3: TGTGCCAGTAGTTCCGGGGGTGAAGCTTTCTTT. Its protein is CASSSGGEAFF. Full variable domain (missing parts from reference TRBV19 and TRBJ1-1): DGGITQSPKYLFRKEGQNVTLSCEQNLNHDAMYWYRQDPGQGLRLIYYSQIVNDFQKGDIAEGYSVSREKKESFPLTVTSAQKNPTAFYLCASSSGGEAFFGQGTRLTVV.

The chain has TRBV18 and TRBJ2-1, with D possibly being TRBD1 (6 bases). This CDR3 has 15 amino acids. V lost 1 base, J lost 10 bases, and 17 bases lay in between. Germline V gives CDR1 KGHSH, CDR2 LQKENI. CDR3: CASSPRSGVEGEQFF. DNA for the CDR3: TGTGCCAGCTCACCACGCTCAGGGGTAGAAGGGGAGCAGTTCTTC.

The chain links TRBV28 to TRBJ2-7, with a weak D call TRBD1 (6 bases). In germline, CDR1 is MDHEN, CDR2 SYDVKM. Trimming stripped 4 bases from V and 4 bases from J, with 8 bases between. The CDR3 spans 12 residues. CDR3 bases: TGTGCCAGCAGTTGGCAGGGGTACGAGCAGTACTTC. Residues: CASSWQGYEQYF.

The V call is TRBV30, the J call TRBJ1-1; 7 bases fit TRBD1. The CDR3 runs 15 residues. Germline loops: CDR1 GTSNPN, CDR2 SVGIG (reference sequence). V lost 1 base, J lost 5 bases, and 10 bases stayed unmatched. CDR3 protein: CAWSEGGAGGTEAFF. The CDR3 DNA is TGTGCCTGGAGTGAAGGTGGAGCAGGGGGGACTGAAGCTTTCTTT.

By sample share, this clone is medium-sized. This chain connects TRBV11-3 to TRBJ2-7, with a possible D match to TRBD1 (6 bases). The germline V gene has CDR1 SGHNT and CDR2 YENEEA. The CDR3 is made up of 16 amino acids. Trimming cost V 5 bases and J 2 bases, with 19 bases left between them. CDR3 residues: CASSQSTGSSTYEQYF. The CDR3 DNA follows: TGTGCCAGCAGCCAGTCTACAGGGTCGTCGACCTACGAGCAGTACTTC.

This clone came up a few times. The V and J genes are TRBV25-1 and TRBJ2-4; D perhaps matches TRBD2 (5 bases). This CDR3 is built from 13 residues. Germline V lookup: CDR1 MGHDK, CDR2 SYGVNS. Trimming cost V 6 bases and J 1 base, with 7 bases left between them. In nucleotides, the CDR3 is TGTGCCAGCAGAGAGGGTGCCAAAAACATTCAGTACTTC. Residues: CASREGAKNIQYF.

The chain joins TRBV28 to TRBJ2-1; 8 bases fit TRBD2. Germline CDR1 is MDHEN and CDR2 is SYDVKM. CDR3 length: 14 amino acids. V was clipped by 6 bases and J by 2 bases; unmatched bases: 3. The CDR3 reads CASRAGEAYNEQFF. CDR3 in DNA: TGTGCCAGCAGAGCGGGAGAGGCCTACAATGAGCAGTTCTTC.

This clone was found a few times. CDR3 in DNA: TGTGCCAGCAGCTCCGGGACTAGCGGGAGAGGTGAGCAGTTCTTC. This gives the protein CASSSGTSGRGEQFF. The V gene is TRBV11-3, the J gene TRBJ2-1; TRBD2 aligns across 14 bases. In germline, CDR1 is SGHNT, CDR2 YENEEA. The CDR3 extends over 15 amino acids. The junction had 5 bases not matched to a gene; V was cut back by 4 bases and J by 9 bases.

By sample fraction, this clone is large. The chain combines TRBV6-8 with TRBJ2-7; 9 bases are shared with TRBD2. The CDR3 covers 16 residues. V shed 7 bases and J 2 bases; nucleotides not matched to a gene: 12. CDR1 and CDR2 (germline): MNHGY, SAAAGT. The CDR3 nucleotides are TGTGCCAGCACCCCCACGGGGCGGGAGGGTGCCTACGAGCAGTACTTC. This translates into CASTPTGREGAYEQYF.

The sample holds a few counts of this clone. CDR3 sequence reads: CASSSYTSNQPQHF. CDR3 DNA: TGTGCCAGCAGCTCCTATACTAGCAATCAGCCCCAGCATTTT. This chain uses TRBV11-3 with TRBJ1-5; D remains ambiguous. Germline V CDR1 and CDR2: SGHNT, YENEEA. V was trimmed by 4 bases and J by 0 bases, leaving 7 bases between them. This CDR3 has 14 residues.

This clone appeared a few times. CDR3 loop: CASRVGGLPRTDTQYF. The CDR3 coding sequence is TGTGCCAGTAGAGTGGGGGGACTCCCCAGGACAGATACGCAGTATTTT. The chain is built from TRBV19 and TRBJ2-3; perhaps TRBD2 as D (6 bases). The germline V and J ends were trimmed by 6 bases and 3 bases, with 19 bases remaining between them. This CDR3 has 16 amino acids. CDR1 and CDR2 from the germline V gene are LNHDA and SQIVND (reference sequence).

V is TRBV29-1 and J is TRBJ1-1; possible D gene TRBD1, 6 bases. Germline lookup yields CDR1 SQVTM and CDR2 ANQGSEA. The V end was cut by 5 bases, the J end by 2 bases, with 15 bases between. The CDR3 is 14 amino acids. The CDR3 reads CSVCLTQGNTEAFF. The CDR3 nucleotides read TGCAGCGTTTGTCTTACACAGGGCAACACTGAAGCTTTCTTT.